The 26 T cell receptor beta chains listed next were all sequenced from one sample in a study of blood T cell repertoires in COVID-19. Profiled with immunoSEQ multiplex PCR; TCRdb holds only in-frame clones, not every one. The sample yields tens of thousands of clones, approximately 90% seen once. The sample was peripheral blood. The receptors stem from a man in his sixties or seventies with active or convalescent COVID-19.

The chain is built from TRBV29-1 and TRBJ1-5; D is unresolved. Per the germline V gene, CDR1 is SQVTM and CDR2 is ANQGSEA. The length of the CDR3 is 13 residues. With 8 bases removed from V and 4 bases from J, the gap between germline ends came to 15 bases. CDR3 nucleotides: TGCAGCTATGGGGAGGAGAGTAATCAGCCCCAGCATTTT. Translated, it gives CSYGEESNQPQHF.

This chain joins TRBV6-1 and TRBJ1-1, with no clear D. Trimming pared 2 bases from V and 4 bases from J, leaving 14 bases between. CDR1 is MNHNS, CDR2 SASEGT, per germline. This CDR3 contains 15 residues. In DNA, the CDR3 is TGTGCCAGCAGTGAAAATTATTGGGGAGGCACTGAAGCTTTCTTT. This sequence encodes CASSENYWGGTEAFF.

This clone was detected only a few times. The V and J genes are TRBV2 and TRBJ2-1, with unresolved D. V shed 4 bases and J shed 0 bases, with 4 bases lying between them. The CDR3 loop spans 13 amino acids. The germline gives CDR1 SNHLY, CDR2 FYNNEI. The CDR3 is CASSASSYNEQFF. The CDR3 DNA sequence: TGTGCCAGCAGTGCGAGCTCCTACAATGAGCAGTTCTTC.

Notes on this clone: Other nucleotide sequences from this sample produce the same CDR3. V gene TRBV5-1 combines with J gene TRBJ2-7, with D perhaps TRBD1 (6 bases). The CDR3 covers 15 residues. The germline CDR1 and CDR2 sequences are SGHRS and YFSETQ. V was clipped by 0 bases and J by 4 bases, with 14 bases between them. The CDR3 protein is CASSLAGQGSYEQYF. CDR3 bases: TGCGCCAGCAGCTTGGCCGGCCAGGGGAGTTACGAGCAGTACTTC.

The chain links TRBV12-3 or TRBV12-4 to TRBJ1-2, with a tentative D call TRBD1 (6 bases). Trimming cost V 3 bases and J 4 bases, with 9 bases left between them. This CDR3 region has 13 residues. DNA of the CDR3: TGTGCCAGCAGTTTGGGGGGGCGCTATGGCTACACCTTC. This sequence encodes CASSLGGRYGYTF.

The chain joins TRBV2 to TRBJ1-1; D not certain. The CDR3 length is 14 residues. Trimming cost V 5 bases and J 5 bases, with 15 bases left between them. Germline CDR1 reads SNHLY; CDR2 reads FYNNEI. This CDR3 is CASSSGRRSTEAFF. As DNA, the CDR3 is TGTGCCAGCAGTTCCGGACGGAGGTCGACTGAAGCTTTCTTT.

The chain has TRBV19 and TRBJ1-4, with 9 nucleotides matching TRBD1. Trimming took 5 bases from V and 7 from J; bases not matched to a gene: 5. This CDR3 comprises 14 residues. Germline CDR1 and CDR2: LNHDA and SQIVND (reference sequence). CDR3 sequence (DNA): TGTGCCAGTAGTCCGACAGGGGGTATTGAAAAACTGTTTTTT. Encoded protein: CASSPTGGIEKLFF. The full variable domain, with the rest looked up from reference TRBV19 and TRBJ1-4, is DGGITQSPKYLFRKEGQNVTLSCEQNLNHDAMYWYRQDPGQGLRLIYYSQIVNDFQKGDIAEGYSVSREKKESFPLTVTSAQKNPTAFYLCASSPTGGIEKLFFGSGTQLSVL.

The chain employs TRBV19 and TRBJ1-2; 7 bases align to TRBD1. This CDR3 region has 16 residues. CDR1 LNHDA and CDR2 SQIVND come from the germline V gene (reference sequence). Trimming at V came to 7 bases and at J to 1 base, leaving 12 bases not matched to a gene. CDR3 bases: TGTGCCAGTAAGACCCCCTCGACAGGGAATAACTATGGCTACACCTTC. Protein: CASKTPSTGNNYGYTF. Together with reference TRBV19 and TRBJ1-2, the CDR3 gives the full variable domain: DGGITQSPKYLFRKEGQNVTLSCEQNLNHDAMYWYRQDPGQGLRLIYYSQIVNDFQKGDIAEGYSVSREKKESFPLTVTSAQKNPTAFYLCASKTPSTGNNYGYTFGSGTRLTVV.

This chain connects TRBV29-1 to TRBJ1-2; 7 positions match TRBD1. Germline assignment: CDR1 SQVTM and CDR2 ANQGSEA. Trimming removed 0 bases from V and 7 bases from J; junction bases left unmatched: 5. CDR3 length: 13 amino acids. The CDR3 DNA is TGCAGCGTTGAAGACAGGGGGGAAGGTGGCTACACCTTC. The encoded protein is CSVEDRGEGGYTF.

CDR3 loop: CSGGQPDGYTF. CDR3 coding DNA: TGCAGCGGGGGACAGCCCGATGGCTACACCTTC. The V call is TRBV29-1, the J call TRBJ1-2; 7 bases fit TRBD1. Per germline, CDR1 SQVTM and CDR2 ANQGSEA. The CDR3 totals 11 residues. V lost 7 bases and J lost 6; bases outside the gene matches: 5.

The chain joins TRBV2 to TRBJ1-6; 7 nucleotides match TRBD1. The V segment lost 5 bases and the J segment 9 bases; nucleotides outside the gene matches: 10. CDR1 and CDR2 (germline): SNHLY, FYNNEI. The CDR3 sequence is 15 residues long. CDR3 sequence: CASSTETGHGSPLHF. CDR3 nucleotides: TGTGCCAGCAGTACTGAGACAGGGCACGGTTCACCCCTCCACTTT.

The chain joins TRBV5-6 to TRBJ2-5, with a possible D match to TRBD1 (6 bases). Germline-derived CDR1 and CDR2 are SGHDT and YYEEEE. The V end was cut by 4 bases, the J end by 1 base, with 11 bases between. The CDR3 is 14 residues long. The DNA for the CDR3 is TGTGCCAGCAGCCAAGGGGACACCCAAGAGACCCAGTACTTC. It is translated as CASSQGDTQETQYF.

The chain uses TRBV7-3 and TRBJ1-1; D not certain. Germline V gene lookup returns CDR1 SGHTA and CDR2 FQGTGA. This CDR3 has 16 residues. Trimming cost V 0 bases and J 0 bases, with 11 bases left between them. The CDR3 region is CASSLTGTNMNTEAFF. The CDR3 bases are TGTGCCAGCAGCTTAACGGGCACCAACATGAACACTGAAGCTTTCTTT.

The CDR3 loop is CAWARGGSSYEQYF. CDR3 bases: TGTGCCTGGGCCCGGGGGGGGTCCTCCTACGAGCAGTACTTC. The rearrangement uses TRBV30 and TRBJ2-7, with 8 bases matching TRBD2. The CDR3 extends over 14 amino acids. CDR1 and CDR2 (germline): GTSNPN, SVGIG (reference sequence). V was clipped by 5 bases and J by 0 bases; unmatched bases: 6.

This clone was found a few times. This chain connects TRBV27 to TRBJ2-7, with 10 bases aligning to TRBD2. The germline gives CDR1 MNHEY, CDR2 SMNVEV (reference sequence). V gave up 1 base and J gave up 4 bases; unmatched junction bases: 4. There are 15 residues in the CDR3. The CDR3 region has the DNA TGTGCCAGCAGTTTATTACTAGCGGGACCATACGAGCAGTACTTC. This codes for CASSLLLAGPYEQYF.

The chain uses TRBV28 and TRBJ2-1; a weak D match, TRBD1 (6 bases). The CDR3 is 13 amino acids. Germline CDR1 is MDHEN and CDR2 is SYDVKM. V lost 3 bases and J lost 15, with 18 bases in between. The CDR3 region is CASSFVGVQGGFF. CDR3 sequence (DNA): TGTGCCAGCAGTTTTGTCGGCGTCCAAGGGGGGTTCTTC.

This clone was seen just once. The chain recombines TRBV2 with TRBJ1-5; TRBD1 matches at 9 bases. The CDR3 is made up of 14 amino acids. Germline values: CDR1 SNHLY, CDR2 FYNNEI. The V and J ends lost 5 bases and 5 bases, in that order; junction bases with no gene match: 4. CDR3: CASSYTGGDQPQHF. In DNA form, the CDR3 reads TGTGCCAGCAGTTATACAGGGGGCGATCAGCCCCAGCATTTT. The full variable domain, its missing parts supplied by reference TRBV2 and TRBJ1-5, is EPEVTQTPSHQVTQMGQEVILRCVPISNHLYFYWYRQILGQKVEFLVSFYNNEISEKSEIFDDQFSVERPDGSNFTLKIRSTKLEDSAMYFCASSYTGGDQPQHFGDGTRLSIL.

This chain links TRBV28 with TRBJ1-6; weak D call: TRBD1 (5 bases). This CDR3 spans 15 amino acids. V was cut by 6 bases and J by 5 bases, with 14 bases left in between. The germline gives CDR1 MDHEN, CDR2 SYDVKM. The CDR3: CASSLVVGDNSPLHF. The CDR3 nucleotides read TGTGCCAGCAGCCTTGTGGTAGGGGATAATTCACCCCTCCACTTT.

This chain uses TRBV28 with TRBJ1-4; D might be TRBD1 (5 bases). The CDR3 sequence is 14 residues long. Germline assignment: CDR1 MDHEN and CDR2 SYDVKM. Trimming pared 2 bases from V and 8 bases from J, leaving 12 bases between. The CDR3 nucleotides are TGTGCCAGCAGTTTAAGGGGCCAGGGCGAAAAACTGTTTTTT. Its protein is CASSLRGQGEKLFF. Based on the CDR3 plus reference TRBV28 and TRBJ1-4, the full variable domain is DVKVTQSSRYLVKRTGEKVFLECVQDMDHENMFWYRQDPGLGLRLIYFSYDVKMKEKGDIPEGYSVSREKKERFSLILESASTNQTSMYLCASSLRGQGEKLFFGSGTQLSVL.

The V gene is TRBV6-5, the J gene TRBJ1-5, with 10 bases fitting TRBD1. J was trimmed by 7 bases and V by 5 bases; bases with no gene match: 5. Germline lookup yields CDR1 MNHEY and CDR2 SVGAGI. The CDR3 consists of 14 residues. CDR3 in DNA: TGTGCCAGCAGTCGACAGGGGGCAGAACAGCCCCAGCATTTT. The encoded protein is CASSRQGAEQPQHF.

The V call is TRBV5-5, the J call TRBJ1-3; 7 positions agree with TRBD1. Germline V gives CDR1 SGHKS, CDR2 YYEKEE (reference sequence). The CDR3 sequence is 15 residues long. V lost 4 bases and J lost 4; bases outside the gene matches: 8. The CDR3 here is CASSPNRGGGNTIYF. CDR3 coding DNA: TGTGCCAGCAGCCCCAACAGGGGAGGAGGAAACACCATATATTTT. Full variable domain (missing parts from reference TRBV5-5 and TRBJ1-3): DAGVTQSPTHLIKTRGQQVTLRCSPISGHKSVSWYQQVLGQGPQFIFQYYEKEERGRGNFPDRFSARQFPNYSSELNVNALLLGDSALYLCASSPNRGGGNTIYFGEGSWLTVV.

DNA of the CDR3: TGTGCCTGGACGGGACAGGGGGCACCAGCTAATGAAAAACTGTTTTTT. Translation: CAWTGQGAPANEKLFF. The chain carries TRBV30 and TRBJ1-4; 12 nucleotides agree with TRBD1. Germline CDR1 and CDR2: GTSNPN and SVGIG (reference sequence). V shed 4 bases, J shed 3 bases, and the junction held 6 bases outside the gene matches. CDR3 length: 16 amino acids.

The chain combines TRBV4-1 with TRBJ2-5, with 13 bases lining up with TRBD2. Trimming at V came to 4 bases and at J to 4 bases, leaving 6 bases not matched to a gene. This CDR3 is built from 16 residues. Germline V gene lookup returns CDR1 MGHRA and CDR2 YSYEKL. CDR3 nucleotide sequence: TGCGCCAGCAGCCCCGGACTAGCGGGAGCATTAGAGACCCAGTACTTC. Its translation: CASSPGLAGALETQYF.

The chain is built from TRBV7-2 and TRBJ2-7; 7 bases are shared with TRBD1. The CDR3 spans 14 residues. V lost 5 bases to trimming and J lost 2 bases; unmatched junction nucleotides: 6. Germline-derived CDR1 and CDR2 are SGHTA and FQGNSA. Here the CDR3 reads CASSPDRRTYEQYF. The CDR3 DNA follows: TGTGCCAGCAGCCCGGACAGGAGGACCTACGAGCAGTACTTC.

The V call is TRBV5-1, the J call TRBJ1-3; 7 bases are shared with TRBD1. V shed 0 bases, J shed 11 bases, and the junction held 8 bases outside the gene matches. Germline loops: CDR1 SGHRS, CDR2 YFSETQ. CDR3 length: 14 residues. The DNA for the CDR3 is TGCGCCAGCAGCTTGGGACAGGGAGTGACGGCCATATATTTT. The encoded protein is CASSLGQGVTAIYF.

The rearrangement links TRBV6-5 to TRBJ1-2; a possible D gene is TRBD1 (5 bases). Germline V CDR1 and CDR2: MNHEY, SVGAGI. The V and J ends lost 2 bases and 4 bases respectively, with 11 bases between them. This CDR3 is built from 14 residues. In nucleotides, the CDR3 is TGTGCCAGCAGTTACAGCGGGGGAGGCTATGGCTACACCTTC. Its translation is CASSYSGGGYGYTF.